This passage covers 12 T cell receptor beta chains from one sample sequenced in a study of Tregs in tolerant kidney transplant recipients. Generated by immunoSEQ multiplex PCR, the TCRdb table keeps only in-frame clones and is missing some. The sample has tens of thousands of clones, roughly 84% seen once. The sequenced sample was CD4+ T cells from blood. These receptors all stem from a human donor in good health.

This clone was seen a few times. Other nucleotide sequences in the sample specify the same CDR3. The rearrangement joins TRBV5-1 to TRBJ2-1; D is ambiguous. V was shortened by 7 bases and J by 7 bases, with 18 bases between the two germline ends. Germline assignment: CDR1 SGHRS and CDR2 YFSETQ. CDR3 size: 14 residues. The CDR3 DNA sequence: TGCGCCAGCTCCTTAGGCGCTGGCCCAAATGAGCAGTTCTTC. Translation: CASSLGAGPNEQFF.

This clone was seen a few times. The rearrangement links TRBV7-2 to TRBJ1-2; D may be TRBD1 (5 bases). The germline gives CDR1 SGHTA, CDR2 FQGNSA. The V and J ends lost 7 bases and 0 bases respectively, with 12 bases between them. This CDR3 is 14 amino acids long. The chain's CDR3 is CASTPRATNYGYTF. CDR3 DNA: TGTGCCAGCACACCCAGGGCCACTAACTATGGCTACACCTTC.

This chain uses TRBV30 with TRBJ2-5, with no clear D. Germline V gene lookup returns CDR1 GTSNPN and CDR2 SVGIG (reference sequence). This CDR3 has 13 amino acids. Trimming took off 2 bases at V and 2 bases at J, with 9 bases between the two ends. CDR3 residues: CAWSLGFQETQYF. The CDR3 DNA reads TGTGCCTGGAGTTTGGGATTTCAAGAGACCCAGTACTTC.

The J gene is TRBJ2-6, the V gene TRBV10-1, with 8 positions matching TRBD1. The CDR3 extends over 17 amino acids. Germline V gene sequence: CDR1 WNHNN, CDR2 SYGVQD (reference sequence). V was clipped by 6 bases and J by 0 bases; unmatched bases: 7. CDR3 protein: CASRIRGRPSGANVLTF. The CDR3 DNA follows: TGCGCCAGCAGGATCAGGGGGCGCCCCTCTGGGGCCAACGTCCTGACTTTC.

This sequence joins TRBV18 and TRBJ2-7; no firm D call. The CDR3 runs 15 residues. Germline V gene sequence: CDR1 KGHSH, CDR2 LQKENI. The germline V and J ends were trimmed by 2 bases and 0 bases, with 11 bases remaining between them. The CDR3 nucleotides are TGTGCCAGCTCACCAGGGTCTCTGAGCTCCTACGAGCAGTACTTC. This sequence encodes CASSPGSLSSYEQYF.

The chain carries TRBV5-3 and TRBJ1-1; D is perhaps TRBD1 (6 bases). TRBV5-3 is labeled an ORF, and its function is uncertain. CDR3 size: 16 residues. Trimming shortened V by 0 bases and J by 10 bases, and 22 bases separated the two germline ends. CDR3 DNA sequence: TGTGCCAGAAGCTTGGTCGGAGGGGGGAACCAGCTTTTAGCTTTCTTT. This sequence encodes CARSLVGGGNQLLAFF.

V is TRBV5-1 and J is TRBJ2-4; D call uncertain. The CDR3 is 16 residues long. V was trimmed by 1 base and J by 0 bases, leaving 11 bases between them. Germline CDR1 and CDR2: SGHRS and YFSETQ. The CDR3: CASSLQASIAKNIQYF. The CDR3 region has the DNA TGCGCCAGCAGCTTGCAAGCGTCCATAGCCAAAAACATTCAGTACTTC.

The V and J genes are TRBV7-9 and TRBJ2-7, with 11 bases aligning to TRBD2. After removal of 4 bases from V and 3 bases from J, the junction contained 5 bases not matched to a gene. The CDR3 has 15 amino acids. CDR1 and CDR2 from the germline V gene are SEHNR and FQNEAQ (reference sequence). CDR3 nucleotides: TGTGCCAGCAGCTCCTGGACTAGCGGGTACTACGAGCAGTACTTC. This gives the protein CASSSWTSGYYEQYF.

This clone was detected once. This rearrangement joins TRBV11-2 to TRBJ2-1, with 12 positions matching TRBD2. Germline V gene data show CDR1 as SGHAT and CDR2 as FQNNGV. This CDR3 has 17 residues. The ends lost 5 bases at V and 5 bases at J; junction bases unmatched: 10. The CDR3 reads CASSPPSGRALDNEQFF. The CDR3 DNA follows: TGTGCCAGCAGCCCACCTAGCGGGAGGGCCCTCGACAATGAGCAGTTCTTC.

V gene TRBV7-2 combines with J gene TRBJ2-1; D remains unclear. Germline lookup yields CDR1 SGHTA and CDR2 FQGNSA. The V end was cut by 2 bases, the J end by 5 bases, with 7 bases between. The CDR3 extends over 13 amino acids. CDR3 sequence: CASSLPFDNEQFF. The CDR3 coding sequence is TGTGCCAGCAGCTTACCGTTCGACAATGAGCAGTTCTTC.

The chain links TRBV5-4 to TRBJ1-1, with D unclear. Germline values: CDR1 SGHNT, CDR2 YYREEE (reference sequence). The CDR3 runs 15 residues. V lost 4 bases to trimming and J lost 1 base, with 14 bases between them. CDR3 nucleotides: TGTGCCAGCAGCCACCTCCCCCCCCAGAACACTGAAGCTTTCTTT. Translation gives CASSHLPPQNTEAFF.

This clone was seen a handful of times. The chain has TRBV2 and TRBJ1-1; no reliable D call. Trimming removed 7 bases from V and 1 base from J, with 10 bases in between. Germline assignment: CDR1 SNHLY and CDR2 FYNNEI. This CDR3 spans 13 amino acids. The CDR3 DNA is TGTGCCAGCAAATTGGACGGGAACACTGAAGCTTTCTTT. This translates into CASKLDGNTEAFF. Full variable domain (remainder filled in from reference TRBV2 and TRBJ1-1): EPEVTQTPSHQVTQMGQEVILRCVPISNHLYFYWYRQILGQKVEFLVSFYNNEISEKSEIFDDQFSVERPDGSNFTLKIRSTKLEDSAMYFCASKLDGNTEAFFGQGTRLTVV.